The 5 T cell receptor beta chains given below trace back to one sample, sequenced in a study of shared clonotypes between healthy human individuals. Profiling relied on immunoSEQ multiplex PCR, and the TCRdb table lists in-frame clones only, not all of them. The data show approximately 940,000 clones, 76% seen once. Source material: memory CD4+ T cells sorted from blood. Subset meaning: CD45RA-negative fraction. The receptor set was obtained from a man aged 18 to 30 in good health.

The rearrangement uses TRBV30 and TRBJ2-7, with 7 bases aligning to TRBD1. CDR3 length: 13 amino acids. J was trimmed by 1 base and V by 3 bases; bases with no gene match: 3. The germline CDR1 and CDR2 sequences are GTSNPN and SVGIG (reference sequence). For the CDR3, the DNA is TGTGCCTGGAGGCGACAGGGATCCTACGAGCAGTACTTC. Its protein product is CAWRRQGSYEQYF.

The J gene is TRBJ2-1, the V gene TRBV7-3; 15 nucleotides line up with TRBD2. The trim removed 3 bases at V and 7 bases at J, leaving 10 bases unmatched. The length of the CDR3 is 18 residues. Per germline, CDR1 SGHTA and CDR2 FQGTGA. CDR3 in DNA: TGTGCCAGCAGCTTTGCGGGACTAGCGGGAGGATTTGGGAATGAGCAGTTCTTC. Amino acids: CASSFAGLAGGFGNEQFF. Full variable domain (remainder filled in from reference TRBV7-3 and TRBJ2-1): GAGVSQTPSNKVTEKGKYVELRCDPISGHTALYWYRQSLGQGPEFLIYFQGTGAADDSGLPNDRFFAVRPEGSVSTLKIQRTERGDSAVYLCASSFAGLAGGFGNEQFFGPGTRLTVL.

V and J are TRBV28 and TRBJ1-5; a possible D gene is TRBD1 (6 bases). Germline-derived CDR1 and CDR2 are MDHEN and SYDVKM. Deletions cut 5 bases from V and 4 bases from J, with 21 bases between. CDR3 length equals 17 residues. The CDR3 DNA follows: TGTGCCAGCAGTCCAGGAAAGAAAGGGGGGGAAAATCAGCCCCAGCATTTT. This encodes CASSPGKKGGENQPQHF.

J is TRBJ1-1 and V is TRBV2, with D perhaps matching TRBD1 (6 bases). The ends were cut back, 0 bases at V and 11 bases at J, with 19 bases in the middle. Germline lookup yields CDR1 SNHLY and CDR2 FYNNEI. The CDR3 contains 15 residues. The CDR3: CASSEALGRQAAAFF. CDR3 sequence (DNA): TGTGCCAGCAGTGAAGCGCTGGGTAGACAGGCAGCTGCTTTCTTT.

The table lists this clone with a few counts. The chain has TRBV6-5 and TRBJ1-5; D is unclear. V lost 5 bases to trimming and J lost 7 bases, with 9 bases between them. CDR1 MNHEY and CDR2 SVGAGI come from the germline V gene. The CDR3 totals 12 residues. The CDR3 region is CASSIPGQPQHF. CDR3 DNA sequence: TGTGCCAGCAGTATCCCCGGCCAGCCCCAGCATTTT.